This TCR beta chain was identified in a study of brain T cells in children with intractable seizures. General study results and limits: Only CDR3 sequence similarity suggested viral specificity, without known HCMV serostatus. Pre-surgery blood may have been undersampled, hiding some clones.

Points on this clone: Its antigen is currently unknown.

Sequenced by immunoSEQ multiplex PCR; TCRdb stores in-frame clones only, minus some. The sample lists around 80,000 clones; more than 75% were seen once. The sequenced cases were selected for having the highest brain T cell transcript signatures. Pre-surgery treatment included at least one anti-epileptic drug. Sequencing was performed on peripheral blood, taken at surgery. This TCR was sampled from a girl aged 2 to 10 with Rasmussen encephalitis and intractable seizures.

CDR3: CASRAILRSDNEQFF. The DNA of the CDR3 is TGTGCCAGCAGAGCGATCCTTAGGTCTGACAATGAGCAGTTCTTC. The chain has TRBV2 and TRBJ2-1; D not certain. The germline CDR1 and CDR2 sequences are SNHLY and FYNNEI. This CDR3 is built from 15 residues. Trimming stripped 6 bases from V and 5 bases from J, with 17 bases between.